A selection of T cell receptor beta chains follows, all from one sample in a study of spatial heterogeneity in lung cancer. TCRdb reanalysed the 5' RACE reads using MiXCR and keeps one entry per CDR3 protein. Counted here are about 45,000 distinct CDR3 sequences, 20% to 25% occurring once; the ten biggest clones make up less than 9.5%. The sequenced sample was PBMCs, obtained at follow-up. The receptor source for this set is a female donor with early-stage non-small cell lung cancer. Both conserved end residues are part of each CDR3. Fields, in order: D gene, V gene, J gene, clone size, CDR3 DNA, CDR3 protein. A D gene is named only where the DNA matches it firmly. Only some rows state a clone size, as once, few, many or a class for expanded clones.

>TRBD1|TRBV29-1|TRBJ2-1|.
TGCAGCGTTGACCCAGGGGGCTATGAGCAGTTCTTC
CSVDPGGYEQFF
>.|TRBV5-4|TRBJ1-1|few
TGTGCCAGCAGCTCGCGGTCCACCGGGGGGACTGAAGCTTTCTTT
CASSSRSTGGTEAFF
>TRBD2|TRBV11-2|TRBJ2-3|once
TGTGCCAGCAGCCCATTGACTAGCGGGGCTAGCACAGATACGCAGTATTTT
CASSPLTSGASTDTQYF
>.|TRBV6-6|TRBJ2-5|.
TGTGCCAGCAGCCGGATCACCCTCCAAGAGACCCAGTACTTC
CASSRITLQETQYF
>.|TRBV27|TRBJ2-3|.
TGTGCCAGCAGTTTAGCCATAGCGGCTGGCACAGATACGCAGTATTTT
CASSLAIAAGTDTQYF
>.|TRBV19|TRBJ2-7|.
TGTGCCAGTAGATCGGGAGACCATCCAACCTACGAGCAGTGCTTC
CASRSGDHPTYEQCF
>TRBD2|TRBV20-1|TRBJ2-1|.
TGCAGTGCAGCGACTAGCGGGGTTGAGCAGTTCTTC
CSAATSGVEQFF
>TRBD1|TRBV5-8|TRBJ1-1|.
TGTGCCAGCAGGGCAGATTGGACAGGGAGAGCTTTCTTT
CASRADWTGRAFF
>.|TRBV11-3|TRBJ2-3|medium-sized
TGTGCCAGCAGCTCACGACTACCGGGGACGGGAAGCACAGATACGCAGTATTTT
CASSSRLPGTGSTDTQYF
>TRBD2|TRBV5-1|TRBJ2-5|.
TGCGCCAGCAGCTTGGACGGGAGGTCAGAGACCCAGTACTTC
CASSLDGRSETQYF
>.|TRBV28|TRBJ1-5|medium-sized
TGTGCCAGCGGGACGGATCCTAGCAATCAGCCCCAGCATTTT
CASGTDPSNQPQHF
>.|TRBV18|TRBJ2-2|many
TGTGCCAGCTCACCAAGGGAAAGGGATGCCGGGGAGCTGTTTTTT
CASSPRERDAGELFF
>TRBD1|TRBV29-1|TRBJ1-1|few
TGCAGCGTTGCTACAGGGGGCAACACTGAAGCTTTCTTT
CSVATGGNTEAFF
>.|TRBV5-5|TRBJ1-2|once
TGTGCCAGCAGCTTTATTGACACAGATGGCTACACCTTC
CASSFIDTDGYTF
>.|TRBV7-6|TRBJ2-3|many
TGTGCCAGCAGCTCTGGAGAGATCACCCCCCAGTATTTT
CASSSGEITPQYF
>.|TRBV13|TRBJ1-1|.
TGTGCCAGCAGCTTAGTGACTCAGTGGGGGAGGAACACTGAAGCTTTCTTT
CASSLVTQWGRNTEAFF
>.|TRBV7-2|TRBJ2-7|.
TGTGCCAGCAGCTTTATTCCGGAGGCCTACGAGCAGTACTTC
CASSFIPEAYEQYF
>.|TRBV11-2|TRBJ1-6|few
TGTGCCAGCAGCTTAGTTCGTTTCTCCTATAATTCACCCCTCCACTTT
CASSLVRFSYNSPLHF
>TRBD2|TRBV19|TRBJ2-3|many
TGTGCCAGTAGGGTGACTAGCGGGAGAACAGATACGCAGTATTTT
CASRVTSGRTDTQYF
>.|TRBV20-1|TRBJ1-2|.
TGCAGTGCTAGGATCGAGGGGAGGTATGGCTACACCTTC
CSARIEGRYGYTF
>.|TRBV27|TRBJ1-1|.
TGTGCCAGCTCTCCCGGGGGGGGAACACTGAAGCTTTTCTTT
CASSPGGGTLKLFF
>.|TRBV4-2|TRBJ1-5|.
TGTGCCAGCAGCCAAGATCTAGGAGGGCATCAGCCCCAGCATTTT
CASSQDLGGHQPQHF
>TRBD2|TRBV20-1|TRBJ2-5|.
TGCAGTCCAACTAGCGGGGGGGGTGAGACCCAGTACTTC
CSPTSGGGETQYF
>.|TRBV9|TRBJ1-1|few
TGTGCCAGCAGCGCAACCCCGACGGCGAACACTGAAGCTTTCTTT
CASSATPTANTEAFF
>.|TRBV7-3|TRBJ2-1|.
TGTGCCAGCAGCTTAAGGGGACGCAATGAGCAGTTCTTC
CASSLRGRNEQFF
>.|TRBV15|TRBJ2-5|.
TGTGCCACCAGCCTTCGGCTAGCGGAGACCCAGTACTTC
CATSLRLAETQYF
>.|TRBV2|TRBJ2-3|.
TGTGCCAGCAGTGACCCCGCCAACACAGATACGCAGTATTTT
CASSDPANTDTQYF
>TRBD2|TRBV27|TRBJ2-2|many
TGTGCCACCCGACTAGCGGGAGGCGGGAACACCGGGGAGCTGTTTTTT
CATRLAGGGNTGELFF
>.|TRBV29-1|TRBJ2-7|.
TGCAGCGTTGTACTCACCTACGAGCAGTACTTC
CSVVLTYEQYF
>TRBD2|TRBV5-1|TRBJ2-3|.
TGCGCCAGCAGCGGTCGGACTAGCGGCACAGATACGCAGTATTTT
CASSGRTSGTDTQYF
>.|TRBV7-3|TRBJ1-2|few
TGTGCCAGCAGCTTAATGGTGGCAGTGCCGGGCTATGGCTACACCTTC
CASSLMVAVPGYGYTF
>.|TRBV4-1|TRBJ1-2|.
TGCGCCAGCAGCCAAGAAGGAAGCCCGGCGAGGGGCTACACCTTC
CASSQEGSPARGYTF
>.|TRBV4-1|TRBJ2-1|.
TGCGCCAGCAGCCAAAGGGACTGGGTTAATGAGCAGTTCTTC
CASSQRDWVNEQFF
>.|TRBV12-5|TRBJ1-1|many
TGTGCTAGTGCCCTGGACGGATACACTGAAGCTTTCTTT
CASALDGYTEAFF
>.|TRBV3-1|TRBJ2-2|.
TGTGCCAGCAGACACACCGGGGAGCTGTTTTTT
CASRHTGELFF
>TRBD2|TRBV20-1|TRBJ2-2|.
TGCAGTGCAGAATCCCCGGGACTAGCGGGCTCCGGGGAGCTGTTTTTT
CSAESPGLAGSGELFF
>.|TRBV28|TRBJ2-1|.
TGTGCCAGCAGCCTGAGCTCCTACAATGAGCAGTTCTTC
CASSLSSYNEQFF
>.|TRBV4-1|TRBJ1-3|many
TGCGCCAGCAGCCAAGATCCAGGTCGGGGAAACACCATATATTTT
CASSQDPGRGNTIYF
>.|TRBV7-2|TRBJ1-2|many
TGTGCCAGCAGCTTAGGCGGTGGCGGGAACTATGGCTACACCTTC
CASSLGGGGNYGYTF
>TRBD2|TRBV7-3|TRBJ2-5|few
TGTGCCAGCAGCTTCGCTAGCGGGCCCCAAGAGACCCAGTACTTC
CASSFASGPQETQYF
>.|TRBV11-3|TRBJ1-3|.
TGTGCCAGCAGCTTTGGACGTAACTCTGGAAACACCATATATTTT
CASSFGRNSGNTIYF
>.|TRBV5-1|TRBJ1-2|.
TGCGCCAGCAGCGTATCAGGGGTACGTGGCTATGGCTACACCTTC
CASSVSGVRGYGYTF
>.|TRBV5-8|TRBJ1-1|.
TGTGCCAGCAGCTTGCCCCCTGCGACAGAGGCTTTCTTT
CASSLPPATEAFF
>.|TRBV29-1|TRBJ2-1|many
TGCAGCGTTGTCGTCCAGTCCTCCTACAATGAGCAGTTCTTC
CSVVVQSSYNEQFF
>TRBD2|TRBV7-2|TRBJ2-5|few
TGTGCCAGCAGCTTGAGACTAGCGGGAGATGAGACCCAGTACTTC
CASSLRLAGDETQYF
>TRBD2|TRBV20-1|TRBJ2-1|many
TGCAGTGCCCAAGATCCGGGACTAGCGGGAGATGAGCAGTTCTTC
CSAQDPGLAGDEQFF
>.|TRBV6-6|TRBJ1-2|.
TGTGCCAGCACCCCGGACGGGAATGGCTACACCTTC
CASTPDGNGYTF
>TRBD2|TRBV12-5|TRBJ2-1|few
TGTGCTAGTGGTTTCCAGCGACTAGCAAGGGAGCAGTTCTTC
CASGFQRLAREQFF
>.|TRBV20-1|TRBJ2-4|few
TGCAGTGCTGAAAAAGAAGCCAAAAACATTCAGTACTTC
CSAEKEAKNIQYF
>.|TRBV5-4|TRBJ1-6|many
TGTGCCAGCAGCCCGCGACAGGACGATTCACCCCTCCACTTT
CASSPRQDDSPLHF